This T cell receptor beta chain was recorded in a study of cytomegalovirus exposure and HLA in healthy donors (dated by TCRdb to 2016 to 2017). Concerning the study at large: An earlier analysis of some 620 of the donors reported under 300 Gb of sequence data and roughly 120 million unique TCR beta sequences obtained from roughly 180 million T cells. An early release that covered 500 to 800 HLA-typed donors contained around 300 gigabases of sequencing data and 65 million to 100 million unique TCR sequences. Among the roughly 390 genotyped donors, approximately 82% belonged to the genetic ancestry cluster associated with self-reported Caucasian donors. The aim of the study was to test whether cataloging public T cell receptors could identify signatures of past pathogen exposure. Using immunosequencing, the study profiled T cell repertoires from about 620 subjects and related those repertoires to cytomegalovirus serostatus. In addition to the first cohort of roughly 700 subjects, a separate validation cohort of around 110 different subjects was used. High-throughput TCR immunosequencing, statistical association of individual TCRs with disease status, and machine learning were combined to predict cytomegalovirus infection status. In a later analysis, previously published TCR beta repertoires from 500 to 750 donors were re-analyzed and high-resolution HLA genotyping was added so that TCR occurrence patterns could be studied. The later analysis used no new phenotypic data to find candidate immune exposures, relying instead on TCR beta sequences and their occurrence across donors. An earlier analysis of roughly 600 of the donors used high-throughput TCR beta sequencing to judge whether each TCR beta V gene segment behaved as functional or pseudogenic. Donor age, sex, ethnicity and CMV serostatus were collected together with the repertoire data. A later genetic analysis took genome-wide SNP genotypes for about 65% of the 666 donors and used that subset as a discovery cohort. Every discovery cohort repertoire had been produced on one sequencing platform. Class I and class II HLA loci were covered by the typing at four-digit resolution. Typing coverage differed by locus: A, B, C, DRB1 and DQB1 were typed in roughly 620-630 donors, DQA1 in 522, DPA1 in around 610, and DPB1 in just under 490. Several DR-DQ haplotypes were treated as single units for association and clustering because of strong linkage in the cohort. On average, roughly 200,000 unique TCR beta nucleotide sequences were sequenced per donor among 398 genotyped donors of the cohort, with 15% to 20% of those sequences being non-productive. Overall study outcomes, separate from this receptor: In a later analysis, the rate of TCR association differed among HLA loci, with DRB1 alleles having the most associated TCRs and HLA-C alleles having the fewest. This cohort had only TCR beta chains sequenced, and the lack of alpha or paired-chain data limited which features could be detected. In vitro tests confirmed that a few of the cytomegalovirus-associated TCR beta chains recognize cytomegalovirus antigens. A later analysis found that HLA-associated TCR beta chains were more clonally expanded and had lower generation probabilities than equally common non-associated chains. The only immune exposure information available for the cohort was CMV serostatus. Some IMGT-functional V segments, including TRBV6-2 and TRBV6-3, could not be distinguished by the 87-base-pair reads and were therefore excluded. Cytomegalovirus status was reported to be diagnosed by the classifier with high specificity and sensitivity in both the original and validation cohorts. Correlated functional status among segregating V segments might be attributable to linkage disequilibrium, but an unknown experimental factor could not be ruled out. According to a later analysis, parvovirus B19, influenza, CMV and Epstein-Barr virus appeared linked to several top co-occurrence clusters. Sequencing depth was assumed to be roughly uniform across donors in the presence/absence analyses, though that assumption may not hold. A later analysis associated about 17,000 TCR beta sequences with specific HLA alleles at a false discovery rate of 0.05. Assigning TCR associations to individual alleles was difficult when HLA alleles, especially DR and DQ, strongly co-occurred. In the study, approximately 160 TCR beta chains were listed as associated with cytomegalovirus. V-gene and J-gene trimming of TCR beta chains was associated with a missense DCLRE1C variant in a later genetic analysis, and the association was replicated in an independent cohort. Because HLA typing was unavailable for some donors at each locus, only the typed subset was used in association tests. The authors suggested that the approach could potentially be extended to other disease states and immunological phenotypes. A later genetic analysis reported fewer N-insertions in productive TCRs among donors in an Asian-associated ancestry cluster than the roughly 620-donor mean. A later analysis found that most CMV-associated TCR beta chains appeared HLA-restricted, with HLA associations seemingly driven largely by CMV exposure. A further reported finding was that TCR beta sequences accurately predicted the HLA-A and HLA-B alleles for most subjects in the first cohort. While some public TCRs were present in many individuals, most TCR sequences turned up only very rarely across donors. A group of highly shared sequence variants was considered likely to be a technical artifact of the sequencing pipeline. Because counts were too low, seventeen rarely observed V segments, including chromosome 9 orphons, were excluded from the earlier analysis of several hundred of the donors. Broadly in line with IMGT annotations, most TCR beta V segments showed up in productive rearrangements about 90% or about 30% of the time in an earlier analysis of around 600 of the donors.

From cysteine to phenylalanine, the CDR3 is 15 amino acids long. Only CDR3 DNA is held: 45 bases, read in frame from base 1. The germline ends are 13 bases apart after V is trimmed by 4 bases and J by 0 bases. The germline V gene encodes CDR1 SNHLY and CDR2 FYNNEI. On this clone itself: Its antigen specificity is not known. No much larger clone exists at a distance of one base, and base qualities are not known.

The cohort was made up of 500 to 850 healthy bone marrow donors. Cohort members were all nominally healthy when sampled, although unrecorded immune exposures were likely present. The donor was CMV seropositive and was included in the group of 250 to 300 seropositive cohort members. Every donor gave a peripheral blood sample, and the peripheral blood mononuclear cells from that sample were used for TCR beta sequencing. Genomic DNA was extracted from the blood cell samples with the Qiagen DNeasy Blood Extraction Kit. The method was the immunoSEQ multiplex PCR assay. For the multiplex PCR, a mixture combining 60 forward primers for TCR Vbeta segments and 13 reverse primers for TCR Jbeta segments was used. A multiplex PCR assay on genomic DNA amplified the CDR3 region of rearranged TCR beta genes. On the Illumina HiSeq System, the amplified TCR beta libraries were sequenced as 87-base-pair reads. On the authors' methods: Across the roughly 600 repertoires, a later analysis counted around 80 million unique TCR beta chains, around 10 million of which were shared by at least two donors. A nearest-neighbor algorithm error-corrected the raw reads and collapsed the reads into unique sequences, merging closely related sequences to remove PCR and sequencing errors. Alignment of CDR3 sequences to IMGT reference sequences was used to assign V, D and J gene segments. Each retained sequence needed at least a six-nucleotide match to both a V gene segment and a J gene segment. Rearrangements were classified as productive when the CDR3 lacked stop codons and remained in frame with V and J, and all other rearrangements were classified as non-productive. Following IMGT convention, CDR3 was defined as the stretch from the second conserved V-encoded cysteine to the conserved J-encoded phenylalanine. The earlier analysis of about 570 of the donors excluded any sequence lacking an unambiguous match to a single V gene segment. An earlier analysis of several hundred of the donors called V segments functional above 56.7% productive rearrangements and segregating when the between-donor standard deviation exceeded 5%. A statistical classification framework was built for diagnosing cytomegalovirus status from the catalog of TCR beta chain sequences. In a later analysis, TCR nucleotide sequences were compared against IMGT/GENE-DB human TR gene sequences so that V and J genes could be assigned. The TCRdist pipeline was used in a later analysis to assign CDR3 sequences and most-parsimonious VDJ recombination scenarios. In a later analysis, every TCR beta chain was defined by the combination of its CDR3 amino acid sequence and its V-gene family, and reads without a unique V-gene family were dropped. In a later analysis, 450 to 600 highly shared, low-generation-probability nucleotide sequences were removed to address suspected cross-contamination and a sequencing artifact. In a later analysis, a clonal expansion index for each public chain was calculated from normalized within-repertoire ranks of inferred template counts. A later analysis computed generation probabilities with a VDJ recombination model fitted to out-of-frame rearrangements, and checked the results against IGoR. A later analysis scored TCR-TCR, TCR-HLA and TCR-CMV co-occurrence with hypergeometric tests, applying a repertoire-size bias correction to TCR pairs. To estimate false discovery rates, a later analysis permuted the HLA or CMV assignments 20 times. In a later analysis, co-occurring TCRs were grouped using DBSCAN, with TCRdist sequence similarity added in when clustering inside HLA-allele-positive subsets. Repertoires with fewer than 30,000 or more than 120,000 public chains were left out of co-occurrence clustering, as were five repertoires with anomalous nucleotide sharing. TCRdb obtained this table from immuneACCESS and retained in-frame rearrangements with V and J assigned. These tables miss some clones; where compared with another copy, unresolved V genes account for less than half of the shortfall, and the remainder is unexplained. V, J and clone size are those of that table, while D and trimming were read from the DNA. The sample contains about 130,000 clones, approximately 74% of them found a single time. The ten largest clones add up to 6.6% of the sample.

Source material: PBMCs. The V and J segments used are TRBV2 and TRBJ2-7; the D segment could be TRBD2, given 7 matching bases. The sequence was collected from a man aged 35-49 years in good health and CMV-seropositive. The CDR3: CASSGGRGGSYEQYF. The sequenced DNA: TGTGCCAGCAGTGGAGGGAGGGGGGGCTCCTACGAGCAGTACTTC. The CDR3, completed at both ends by the reference TRBV2 and TRBJ2-7 genes, gives the full variable domain EPEVTQTPSHQVTQMGQEVILRCVPISNHLYFYWYRQILGQKVEFLVSFYNNEISEKSEIFDDQFSVERPDGSNFTLKIRSTKLEDSAMYFCASSGGRGGSYEQYFGPGTRLTVT.